The T cell receptor beta chain under discussion was sequenced for a study of blood T cell repertoires in COVID-19. Sequencing used immunoSEQ multiplex PCR; TCRdb keeps in-frame clones, though not all of them. The data show some 240,000 clones, roughly 87% seen once. The CDR3 is 13 amino acids. V shed 5 bases and J shed 4 bases, with 11 bases lying between them. This TCR derives from a man aged 60 to 75 who had recovered from COVID-19. Source material: peripheral blood. This chain connects TRBV12-3 or TRBV12-4 to TRBJ1-2; D not resolved. CDR3 loop: CASSRRIAYGYTF. The CDR3 DNA follows: TGTGCCAGCAGTAGGAGGATTGCCTATGGCTACACCTTC.